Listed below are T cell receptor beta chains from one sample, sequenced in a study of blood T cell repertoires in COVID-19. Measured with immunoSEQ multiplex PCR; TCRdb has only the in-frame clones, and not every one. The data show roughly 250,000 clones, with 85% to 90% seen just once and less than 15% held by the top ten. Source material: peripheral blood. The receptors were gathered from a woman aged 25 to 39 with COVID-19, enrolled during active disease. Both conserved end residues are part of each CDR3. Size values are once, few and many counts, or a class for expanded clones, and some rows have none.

cdr3_aa: CASSDRVGTEAFF
clone_size: .
v_call: TRBV6-1

cdr3_aa: CASSLDIQETQYF
clone_size: once
v_call: TRBV5-4

cdr3_aa: CASSQVEHALYF
clone_size: .
v_call: TRBV3-1/TRBV3-2

cdr3_aa: CASSPGNNYGYTF
clone_size: .
v_call: TRBV10-2

cdr3_aa: CATATRQDSYNEQFF
clone_size: .
v_call: TRBV5-1

cdr3_aa: CASSPTGGTEAFF
clone_size: .
v_call: TRBV7-9

cdr3_aa: CASSSGLLTNEQFF
clone_size: .
v_call: TRBV6-5

cdr3_aa: CASSPRVLEVTDTQYF
clone_size: .
v_call: TRBV5-5

cdr3_aa: CASGSLGSATTYNEQFF
clone_size: .
v_call: TRBV5-1

cdr3_aa: CASGGHSSGNTIYF
clone_size: .
v_call: TRBV2

cdr3_aa: CASSLQGRYGYTF
clone_size: once
v_call: TRBV5-4

cdr3_aa: CASSQPGQGGSYNSPLHF
clone_size: .
v_call: TRBV6-6

cdr3_aa: CASSPAGAHFTGELFF
clone_size: .
v_call: TRBV6-4

cdr3_aa: CATSDTVLGGGDTQYF
clone_size: .
v_call: TRBV24-1

cdr3_aa: CASSLRRIYEQYF
clone_size: once
v_call: TRBV6-5

cdr3_aa: CASRATSGGLQETQYF
clone_size: .
v_call: TRBV6-4

cdr3_aa: CASSEKVSGDTEAFF
clone_size: .
v_call: TRBV28

cdr3_aa: CASSSSDRWNTEAFF
clone_size: .
v_call: TRBV5-1

cdr3_aa: CASSLDGGSYNEQFF
clone_size: .
v_call: TRBV5-1

cdr3_aa: CASSSRTGTYEQYF
clone_size: once
v_call: TRBV5-6

cdr3_aa: CATSRDWGGWDGYTF
clone_size: .
v_call: TRBV24-1

cdr3_aa: CASSPDTVEQFF
clone_size: .
v_call: TRBV7-9

cdr3_aa: CASSKVNRTSRRRSWIDTQYF
clone_size: .
v_call: TRBV21-1

cdr3_aa: CSVEGRAGADEQYF
clone_size: .
v_call: TRBV29-1

cdr3_aa: CAIAQGATEAFF
clone_size: .
v_call: TRBV10-3

cdr3_aa: CASSETAGQGVANTEAFF
clone_size: .
v_call: TRBV2

cdr3_aa: CASSLETALNSPLHF
clone_size: .
v_call: TRBV5-1

cdr3_aa: CASSGDRGSGTEAFF
clone_size: .
v_call: TRBV7-9

cdr3_aa: CASWSSYNEQFF
clone_size: .
v_call: TRBV25-1

cdr3_aa: CASSPQEGQPFEAFF
clone_size: .
v_call: TRBV18

cdr3_aa: CASSVGRIRGGELFF
clone_size: .
v_call: TRBV9

cdr3_aa: CASSLDFANTGELFF
clone_size: .
v_call: TRBV5-5

cdr3_aa: CASSPTGWDGYTF
clone_size: .
v_call: TRBV6-4

cdr3_aa: CASGHPREMGQPQHF
clone_size: .
v_call: TRBV6-5

cdr3_aa: CASSSRSSGTEAFF
clone_size: .
v_call: TRBV7-9

cdr3_aa: CASIARGTGGTVDTEAFF
clone_size: .
v_call: TRBV27

cdr3_aa: CASSLTRASYEQYF
clone_size: .
v_call: TRBV5-1

cdr3_aa: CASSLDRLNQPQHF
clone_size: few
v_call: TRBV19

cdr3_aa: CASRGNTQYF
clone_size: once
v_call: TRBV12-3/TRBV12-4

cdr3_aa: CASRYTVNTEAFF
clone_size: .
v_call: TRBV2

cdr3_aa: CASIPSGGIYNEQFF
clone_size: .
v_call: TRBV23-1

cdr3_aa: CASSVGQGMREQYF
clone_size: once
v_call: TRBV27

cdr3_aa: CASSQSGGSPYEQYF
clone_size: .
v_call: TRBV14